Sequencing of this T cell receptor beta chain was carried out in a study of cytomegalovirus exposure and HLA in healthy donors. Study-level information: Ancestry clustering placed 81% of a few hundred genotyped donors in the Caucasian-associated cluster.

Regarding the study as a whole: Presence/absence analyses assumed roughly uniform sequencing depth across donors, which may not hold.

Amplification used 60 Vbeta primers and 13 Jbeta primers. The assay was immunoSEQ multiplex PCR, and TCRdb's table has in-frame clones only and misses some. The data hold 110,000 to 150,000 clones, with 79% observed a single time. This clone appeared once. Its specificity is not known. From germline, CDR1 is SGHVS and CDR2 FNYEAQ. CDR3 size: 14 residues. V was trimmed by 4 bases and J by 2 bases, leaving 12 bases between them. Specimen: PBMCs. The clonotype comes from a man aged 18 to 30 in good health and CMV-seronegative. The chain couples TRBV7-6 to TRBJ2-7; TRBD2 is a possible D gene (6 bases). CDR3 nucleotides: TGTGCCAGCAGCTCATCTCGCGGGGCCTACGAGCAGTACTTC. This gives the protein CASSSSRGAYEQYF.